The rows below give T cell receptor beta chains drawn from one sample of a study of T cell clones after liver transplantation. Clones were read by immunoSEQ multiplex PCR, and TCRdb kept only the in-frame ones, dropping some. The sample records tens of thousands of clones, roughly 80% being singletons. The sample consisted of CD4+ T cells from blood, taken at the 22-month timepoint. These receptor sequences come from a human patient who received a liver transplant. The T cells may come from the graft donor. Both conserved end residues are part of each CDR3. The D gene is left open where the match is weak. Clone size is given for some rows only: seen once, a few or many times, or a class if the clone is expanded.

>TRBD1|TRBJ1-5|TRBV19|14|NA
TGTGCCAGTAGTACGGGACAGGGGGGTCAGCCCCAGCATTTT
CASSTGQGGQPQHF
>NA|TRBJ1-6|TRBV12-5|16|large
TGTGCTAGTGGTTTGGACAGGAAGGGGGATAATTCACCCCTCCACTTT
CASGLDRKGDNSPLHF
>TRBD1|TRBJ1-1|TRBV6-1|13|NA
TGTGCCAGCCAGGGACAGGTGGACACTGAAGCTTTCTTT
CASQGQVDTEAFF
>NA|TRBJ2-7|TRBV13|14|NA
TGTGCCAGCAGCTTTCGACCGACCTCCTACGAGCAGTACTTC
CASSFRPTSYEQYF
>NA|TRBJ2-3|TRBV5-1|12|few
TGCGCCAGCAGCTTGAGCGCAGATACGCAGTATTTT
CASSLSADTQYF
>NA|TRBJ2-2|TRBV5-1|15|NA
TGCGCCAGCAGCTTGGGGGGATCCAACACCGGGGAGCTGTTTTTT
CASSLGGSNTGELFF
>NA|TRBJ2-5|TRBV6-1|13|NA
TGTGCCAGCAGTGAGTCGGTAGGAGAGACCCAGTACTTC
CASSESVGETQYF
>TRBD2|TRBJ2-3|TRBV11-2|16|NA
TGTGCCAGCAGCTGGACTAGCGGGCTTCGGGCAGATACGCAGTATTTT
CASSWTSGLRADTQYF
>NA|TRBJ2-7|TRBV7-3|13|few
TGTGCCAGCAGCTTAGGCTGGGGCGACGAGCAGTACTTC
CASSLGWGDEQYF
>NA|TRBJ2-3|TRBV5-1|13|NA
TGCGCCAGCACCAGCGGCGGGGCAGATACGCAGTATTTT
CASTSGGADTQYF
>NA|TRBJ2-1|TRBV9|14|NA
TGTGCCAGCAGCGTAGATTTGGGGGCGGATGAGCAGTTCTTC
CASSVDLGADEQFF
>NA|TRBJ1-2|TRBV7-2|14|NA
TGTGCCAGCAGCTTAGAAGTGACAGCCTATGGCTACACCTTC
CASSLEVTAYGYTF
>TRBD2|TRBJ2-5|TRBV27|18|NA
TGTGCCAGCAGTTTAAAAGTTTCGGCGGGAGGGCCTGAAGAGACCCAGTACTTC
CASSLKVSAGGPEETQYF
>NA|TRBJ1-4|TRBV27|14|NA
TGTGCCAGCAGCGTGTCAGCAACTAATGAAAAACTGTTTTTT
CASSVSATNEKLFF
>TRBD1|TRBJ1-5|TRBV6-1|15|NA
TGTGCCAGCAGCCTAACGAAGGGGGCGAATCAGCCCCAGCATTTT
CASSLTKGANQPQHF
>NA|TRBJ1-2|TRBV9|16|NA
TGTGCCAGCAGCTTATCCCCGTCAGGGGAGAACTATGGCTACACCTTC
CASSLSPSGENYGYTF
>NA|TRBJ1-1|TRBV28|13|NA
TGTGCCACCCAGCGGGAAACGAACACTGAAGCTTTCTTT
CATQRETNTEAFF
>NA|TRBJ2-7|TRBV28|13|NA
TGTGCCAGCTGCCGGGACAAGTCCTACGAGCAGTACTTC
CASCRDKSYEQYF
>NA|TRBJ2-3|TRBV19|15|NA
TGTGCCAGTAGTATGGTCTCATATAGCACAGATACGCAGTATTTT
CASSMVSYSTDTQYF
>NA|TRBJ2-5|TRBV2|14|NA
TGTGCCAGCAGTGAATTACAGGAGCCGGGGACCCAGTACTTC
CASSELQEPGTQYF
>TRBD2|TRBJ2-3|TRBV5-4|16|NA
TGTGCCAGCAGCCCCCGAAGCGGGAGTGGCGCAGATACGCAGTATTTT
CASSPRSGSGADTQYF
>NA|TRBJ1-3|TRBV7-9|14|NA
TGTGCCAGCAGCCAAAACAGTTTGGGAAACACCATATATTTT
CASSQNSLGNTIYF
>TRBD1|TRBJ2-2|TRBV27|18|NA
TGTGCCAGCAGTCTTCGGCCGGGACAGGGAGGAGGGACCGGGGAGCTGTTTTTT
CASSLRPGQGGGTGELFF
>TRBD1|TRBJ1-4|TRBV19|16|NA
TGTGCCAGTAGTCTCTGGTCAGGACAGGGTCGGGAAAAACTGTTTTTT
CASSLWSGQGREKLFF
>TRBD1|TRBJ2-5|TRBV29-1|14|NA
TGCAGCGCGAAGGACAGGGGACCCCAAGAGACCCAGTACTTC
CSAKDRGPQETQYF
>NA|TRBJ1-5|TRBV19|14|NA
TGTGCCAGTAGGTATGGGGTTGGCAATCAGCCCCAGCATTTT
CASRYGVGNQPQHF
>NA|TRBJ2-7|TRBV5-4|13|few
TGTGCCAGCAGCTTGGGTGGAGTAGGCGAGCAGTACTTC
CASSLGGVGEQYF
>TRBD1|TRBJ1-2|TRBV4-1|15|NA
TGCGCCAGCAGCCAAGAGGGACAGGGGTGGGATGGCTACACCTTC
CASSQEGQGWDGYTF
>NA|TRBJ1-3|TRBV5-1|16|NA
TGCGCCAGCAGCTTGCTTGACTTTTCGGGGGGAAACACCATATATTTT
CASSLLDFSGGNTIYF
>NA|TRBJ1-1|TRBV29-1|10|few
TGCAGCGGAACAGTTTCCGAAGCTTTCTTT
CSGTVSEAFF
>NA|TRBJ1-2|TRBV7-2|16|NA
TGTGCCAGCAGCTCCAAAGCCATTACTCATAACTATGGCTACACCTTC
CASSSKAITHNYGYTF
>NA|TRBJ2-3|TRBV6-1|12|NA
TGTGCCAGCAGTGAAAGGCTGGATACGCAGTATTTT
CASSERLDTQYF
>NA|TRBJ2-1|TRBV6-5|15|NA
TGTGCCAGCAATCCCGGGACCCATAATGACAATGAGCAGTTCTTC
CASNPGTHNDNEQFF
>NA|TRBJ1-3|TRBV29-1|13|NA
TGCAGCGTTGAACGGGGAGCTGGAAACACCATATATTTT
CSVERGAGNTIYF
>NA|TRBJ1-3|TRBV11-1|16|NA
TGTGCCAGCAGCTTAGTCGGGGCCTCCTCTGGAAACACCATATATTTT
CASSLVGASSGNTIYF
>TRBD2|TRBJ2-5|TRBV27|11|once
TGTGCCAGCAGCCAACGGGGGGCCCAGTACTTC
CASSQRGAQYF
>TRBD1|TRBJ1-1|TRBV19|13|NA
TGTGCCAGTGAAGGACAGGTCCGTGGTGAAGCTTTCTTT
CASEGQVRGEAFF
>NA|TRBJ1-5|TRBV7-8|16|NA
TGTGCCAGCAGCTTAGAAACAAGCTGGGGGAATCAGCCCCAGCATTTT
CASSLETSWGNQPQHF
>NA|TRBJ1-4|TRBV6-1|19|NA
TGTGCCAGCAGTGAATGGGGGGCAGCCGTAGTTGCAACTAATGAAAAACTGTTTTTT
CASSEWGAAVVATNEKLFF
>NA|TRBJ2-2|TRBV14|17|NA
TGTGCCAGCAGCCCACCGGGGCTGAACGCGAACACCGGGGAGCTGTTTTTT
CASSPPGLNANTGELFF
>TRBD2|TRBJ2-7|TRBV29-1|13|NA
TGCAGCGTTGAAAATGCGGGGGACTACGAGCAGTACTTC
CSVENAGDYEQYF
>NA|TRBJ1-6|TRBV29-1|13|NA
TGCAGCGTTGGGGAAGGTTGGAATTCACCCCTCCACTTT
CSVGEGWNSPLHF
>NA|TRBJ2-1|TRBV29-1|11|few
TGCAGCGCGACCCAACGCCCCGAGCAGTTCTTC
CSATQRPEQFF
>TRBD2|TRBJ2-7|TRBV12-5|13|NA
TGTGCTAGTGGGAGTAGCGGGAGCTTCGAGCAGTACTTC
CASGSSGSFEQYF
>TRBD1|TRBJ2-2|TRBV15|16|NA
TGTGCCACCAGCAGAGCCGGGACAGTCCACACCGGGGAGCTGTTTTTT
CATSRAGTVHTGELFF
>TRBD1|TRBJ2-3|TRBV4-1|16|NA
TGCGCCAGCAGCCAGCCGGGACAGTCCCACACAGATACGCAGTATTTT
CASSQPGQSHTDTQYF
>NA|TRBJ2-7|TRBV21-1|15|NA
TGTGCCAGCAGCAAAGCTGGGGCCCAACAATACGAGCAGTACTTC
CASSKAGAQQYEQYF
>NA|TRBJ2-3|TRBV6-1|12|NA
TGTGCCAGAGAGACGTACACAGATACGCAGTATTTT
CARETYTDTQYF
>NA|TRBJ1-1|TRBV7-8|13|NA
TGTGCCAGCAGCTTGAACAGGAACACTGAAGCTTTCTTT
CASSLNRNTEAFF
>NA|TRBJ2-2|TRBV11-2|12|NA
TGTGCCAGCAGCTTGCAAGTCGGGGAGCTGTTTTTT
CASSLQVGELFF
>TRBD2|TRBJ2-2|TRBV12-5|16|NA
TGTGCTAGTGGGGTCACTAGCGGGACGAACACCGGGGAGCTGTTTTTT
CASGVTSGTNTGELFF
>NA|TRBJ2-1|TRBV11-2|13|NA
TGTGCCAGCAGCTTAGTCGGGTCCAATGAGCAGTTCTTC
CASSLVGSNEQFF
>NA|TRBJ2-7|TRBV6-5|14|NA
TGTGCCAGCAGTTCGGTAACGGGGGCCTACGAGCAGTACTTC
CASSSVTGAYEQYF
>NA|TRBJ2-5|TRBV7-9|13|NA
TGTGCCAGCAGCTTGGACATTTCGGAGACCCAGTACTTC
CASSLDISETQYF
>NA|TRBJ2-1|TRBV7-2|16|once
TGTGCCAGCAGCTTAGTTGGTGGGGGGCTGGGAAATGAGCAGTTCTTC
CASSLVGGGLGNEQFF